This TCR beta chain is drawn from a study of T cells after yellow fever vaccination. Overall study findings and caveats: The presence of abundant clonotypes contaminating from the bulk population was possible in FACS-sorted repertoires. Reappearing after the booster were most of the clones from primary vaccination (roughly 95% CD4, about 88% CD8).

In TCRdb, the 5' RACE reads were re-called with MiXCR into one record per CDR3 protein. The repertoire holds hundreds of thousands of distinct CDR3 sequences, with around 3.6% as singletons. In its sample, this clonotype was seen many times. What it recognizes is unknown. V lost 5 bases and J lost 3, with 5 bases in between. The CDR3 runs to 12 residues. The sequence was obtained from a man younger than 35 who received the YFV17D yellow fever vaccine. The material was PBMCs, obtained on the day of the yellow fever booster vaccination. This chain joins TRBV12-3 or TRBV12-4 and TRBJ1-5; D is uncertain. The CDR3 region is CASSPYNQPQHF. In nucleotides, the CDR3 is TGTGCCAGCAGTCCTTACAATCAGCCCCAGCATTTT.